One and the same sample provided the 7 T cell receptor beta chains below, sequenced in a study of identical twins. A single record per CDR3 protein comes from TCRdb applying MiXCR to the 5' RACE reads. The sample shows about 240,000 distinct CDR3 sequences, about 13% of them seen only once. These data also formed part of another study, on yellow fever vaccine responses in identical twins.

The sample comprised memory (CD45RO+) T cells sorted from blood. These receptors all come from a woman aged 18-29 years in good health.

This clonotype was picked up a small number of times. The chain has TRBV5-1 and TRBJ2-1; 11 bases are a match to TRBD2. V gave up 3 bases and J gave up 4 bases; unmatched junction bases: 3. From germline, CDR1 is SGHRS and CDR2 YFSETQ. The CDR3 totals 15 residues. In DNA form, the CDR3 reads TGCGCCAGCAGCTATAGCGGGGGGGTGTACAATGAGCAGTTCTTC. Residues: CASSYSGGVYNEQFF.

This clonotype turned up a few times. The V call is TRBV7-2, the J call TRBJ2-2, with D possibly being TRBD2 (5 bases). V dropped 5 bases and J dropped 0 bases, with 10 bases sitting between them. The CDR3 has 15 residues. Germline V CDR1 and CDR2: SGHTA, FQGNSA. CDR3 DNA: TGTGCCAGCAGCCGGACTGTCGCGAACACCGGGGAGCTGTTTTTT. It yields the protein CASSRTVANTGELFF. Variable domain in full (rest from reference TRBV7-2 and TRBJ2-2): GAGVSQSPSNKVTEKGKDVELRCDPISGHTALYWYRQSLGQGLEFLIYFQGNSAPDKSGLPSDRFSAERTGGSVSTLTIQRTQQEDSAVYLCASSRTVANTGELFFGEGSRLTVL.

The chain uses TRBV5-1 and TRBJ1-3; 7 bases are a match to TRBD1. This CDR3 spans 17 amino acids. Trimming removed 3 bases from V and 0 bases from J; junction bases left unmatched: 9. From germline, CDR1 is SGHRS and CDR2 YFSETQ. CDR3 sequence: CASSYRQGGPSGNTIYF. In DNA form, the CDR3 reads TGCGCCAGCAGCTACAGACAGGGAGGACCCTCTGGAAACACCATATATTTT.

This clonotype appeared many times. The chain joins TRBV5-1 to TRBJ2-4; D gene unclear. Germline loops: CDR1 SGHRS, CDR2 YFSETQ. The CDR3 is 13 residues long. Trimming shortened V by 2 bases and J by 8 bases, and 11 bases separated the two germline ends. The CDR3 sequence is CASSLSWKDIQYF. The CDR3 DNA follows: TGCGCCAGCAGCTTATCTTGGAAGGACATTCAGTACTTC.

The chain uses TRBV11-2 and TRBJ2-7; D remains unclear. This CDR3 spans 14 amino acids. CDR1 is SGHAT, CDR2 FQNNGV, per germline. Trimming cost V 3 bases and J 3 bases, with 12 bases left between them. The DNA of the CDR3 is TGTGCCAGCAGCTTGGGTTTAGGAATCTACGAGCAGTACTTC. Translation gives CASSLGLGIYEQYF.

This chain uses TRBV20-1 with TRBJ2-7; perhaps D is TRBD1 or TRBD2 (5 bases each). The germline gives CDR1 DFQATT, CDR2 SNEGSKA (reference sequence). The V end lost 0 bases, the J end lost 2 bases, and 8 bases lay between the germline ends. This CDR3 comprises 13 residues. DNA for the CDR3: TGCAGTGCTAGAGATCCGGGGCCCTACGAGCAGTACTTC. Encoded protein: CSARDPGPYEQYF.

This clonotype was counted a few times. The chain recombines TRBV3-1 with TRBJ1-2; 9 nucleotides match TRBD1. The germline gives CDR1 LGHDT, CDR2 YNNKEL (reference sequence). J gave up 4 bases and V 6 bases, and 6 bases lay outside the gene matches. This CDR3 comprises 14 residues. This CDR3 is CASRDTGGGYGYTF. CDR3 sequence (DNA): TGTGCCAGCAGAGATACAGGGGGCGGCTATGGCTACACCTTC. Variable domain in full (rest from reference TRBV3-1 and TRBJ1-2): DTAVSQTPKYLVTQMGNDKSIKCEQNLGHDTMYWYKQDSKKFLKIMFSYNNKELIINETVPNRFSPKSPDKAHLNLHINSLELGDSAVYFCASRDTGGGYGYTFGSGTRLTVV.